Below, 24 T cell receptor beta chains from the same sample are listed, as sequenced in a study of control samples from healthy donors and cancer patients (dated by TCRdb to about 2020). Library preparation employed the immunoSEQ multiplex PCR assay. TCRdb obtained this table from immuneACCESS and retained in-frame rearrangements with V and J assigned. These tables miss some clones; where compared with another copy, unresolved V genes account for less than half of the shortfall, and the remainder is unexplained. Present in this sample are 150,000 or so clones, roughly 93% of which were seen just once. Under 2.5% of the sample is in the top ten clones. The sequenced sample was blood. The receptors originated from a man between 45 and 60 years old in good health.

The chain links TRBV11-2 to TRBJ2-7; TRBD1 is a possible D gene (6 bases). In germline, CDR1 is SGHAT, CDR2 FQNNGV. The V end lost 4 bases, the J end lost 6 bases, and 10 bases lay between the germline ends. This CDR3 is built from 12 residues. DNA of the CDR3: TGTGCCAGCAGCTCGACAGGATCCGAGCAGTACTTC. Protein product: CASSSTGSEQYF.

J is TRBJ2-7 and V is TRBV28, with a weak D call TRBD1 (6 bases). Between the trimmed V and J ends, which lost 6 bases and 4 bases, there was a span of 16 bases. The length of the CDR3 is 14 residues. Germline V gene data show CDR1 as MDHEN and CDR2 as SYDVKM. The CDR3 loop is CASSLRGILYEQYF. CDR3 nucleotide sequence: TGTGCCAGCAGCCTAAGGGGGATCTTATACGAGCAGTACTTC.

CDR3 region: CASSFIVQETQYF. DNA of the CDR3: TGTGCCAGCAGCTTTATAGTCCAAGAGACCCAGTACTTC. The J gene is TRBJ2-5, the V gene TRBV7-2; D gene unclear. The CDR3 is 13 amino acids. The germline V and J ends were trimmed by 3 bases and 1 base, with 6 bases remaining between them. CDR1 SGHTA and CDR2 FQGNSA come from the germline V gene.

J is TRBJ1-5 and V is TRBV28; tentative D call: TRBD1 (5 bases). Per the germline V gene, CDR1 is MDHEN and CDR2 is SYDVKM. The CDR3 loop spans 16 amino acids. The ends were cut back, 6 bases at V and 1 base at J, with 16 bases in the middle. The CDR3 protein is CASSLGWGRSNQPQHF. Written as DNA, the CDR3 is TGTGCCAGCAGCCTAGGGTGGGGGAGGAGCAATCAGCCCCAGCATTTT. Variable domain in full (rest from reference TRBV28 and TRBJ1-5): DVKVTQSSRYLVKRTGEKVFLECVQDMDHENMFWYRQDPGLGLRLIYFSYDVKMKEKGDIPEGYSVSREKKERFSLILESASTNQTSMYLCASSLGWGRSNQPQHFGDGTRLSIL.

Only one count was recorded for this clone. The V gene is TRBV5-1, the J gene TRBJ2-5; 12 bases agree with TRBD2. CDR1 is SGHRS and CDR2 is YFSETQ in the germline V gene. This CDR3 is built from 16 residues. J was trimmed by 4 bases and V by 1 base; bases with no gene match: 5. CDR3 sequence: CASSLRTSGKAETQYF. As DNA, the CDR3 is TGCGCCAGCAGCTTGCGGACTAGCGGGAAAGCAGAGACCCAGTACTTC.

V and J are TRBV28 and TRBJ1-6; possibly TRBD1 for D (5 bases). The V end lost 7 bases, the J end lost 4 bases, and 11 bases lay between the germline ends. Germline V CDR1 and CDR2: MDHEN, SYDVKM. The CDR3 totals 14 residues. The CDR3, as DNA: TGTGCCAGCACATCGGAGGGGTATAATTCACCCCTCCACTTT. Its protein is CASTSEGYNSPLHF.

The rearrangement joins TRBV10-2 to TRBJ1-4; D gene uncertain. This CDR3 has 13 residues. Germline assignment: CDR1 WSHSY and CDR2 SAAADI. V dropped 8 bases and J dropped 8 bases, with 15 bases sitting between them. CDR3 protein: CASRLGLGEKLFF. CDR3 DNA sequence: TGCGCCAGCCGTTTAGGGTTGGGGGAAAAACTGTTTTTT.

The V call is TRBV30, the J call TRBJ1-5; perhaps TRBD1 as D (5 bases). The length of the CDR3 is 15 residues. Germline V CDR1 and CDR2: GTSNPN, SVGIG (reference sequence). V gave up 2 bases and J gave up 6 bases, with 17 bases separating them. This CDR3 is CAWSLGREGPQPQHF. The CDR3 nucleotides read TGTGCCTGGAGTTTGGGCAGGGAGGGACCTCAGCCCCAGCATTTT.

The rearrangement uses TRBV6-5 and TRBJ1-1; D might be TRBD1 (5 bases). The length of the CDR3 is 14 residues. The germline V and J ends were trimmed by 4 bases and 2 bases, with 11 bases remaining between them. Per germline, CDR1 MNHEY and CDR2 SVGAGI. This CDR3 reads CASSSPTDNTEAFF. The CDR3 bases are TGTGCCAGCAGTTCCCCGACAGATAACACTGAAGCTTTCTTT.

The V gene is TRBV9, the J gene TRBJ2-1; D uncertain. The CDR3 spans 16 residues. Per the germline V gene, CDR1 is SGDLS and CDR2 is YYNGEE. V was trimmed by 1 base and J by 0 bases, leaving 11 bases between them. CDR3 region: CASSVTATSSYNEQFF. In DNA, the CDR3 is TGTGCCAGCAGCGTAACCGCAACGAGCTCCTACAATGAGCAGTTCTTC.

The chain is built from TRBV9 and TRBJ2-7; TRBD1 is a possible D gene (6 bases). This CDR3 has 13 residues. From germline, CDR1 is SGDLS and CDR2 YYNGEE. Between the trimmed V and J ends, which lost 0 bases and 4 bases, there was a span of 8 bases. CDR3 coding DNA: TGTGCCAGCAGCGTAGGGGACACGTACGAGCAGTACTTC. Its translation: CASSVGDTYEQYF.

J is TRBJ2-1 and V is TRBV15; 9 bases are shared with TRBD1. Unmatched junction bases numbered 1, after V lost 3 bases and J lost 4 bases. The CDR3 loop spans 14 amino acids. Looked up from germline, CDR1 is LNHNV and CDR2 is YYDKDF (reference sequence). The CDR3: CATSRGQGYNEQFF. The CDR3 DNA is TGTGCCACCAGCAGGGGACAGGGATACAATGAGCAGTTCTTC.

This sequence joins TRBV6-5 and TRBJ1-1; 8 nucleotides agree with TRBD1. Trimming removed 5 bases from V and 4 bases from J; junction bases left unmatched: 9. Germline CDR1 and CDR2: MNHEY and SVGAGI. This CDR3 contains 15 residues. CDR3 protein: CASSTQGGGGTEAFF. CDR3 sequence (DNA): TGTGCCAGCAGTACACAGGGGGGAGGGGGCACTGAAGCTTTCTTT.

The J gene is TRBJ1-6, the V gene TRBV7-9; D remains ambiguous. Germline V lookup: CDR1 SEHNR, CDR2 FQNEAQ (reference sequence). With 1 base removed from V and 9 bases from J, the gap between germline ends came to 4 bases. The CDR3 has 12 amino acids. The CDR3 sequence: CASSLEGSPLHF. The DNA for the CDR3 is TGTGCCAGCAGCTTAGAGGGTTCACCCCTCCACTTT.

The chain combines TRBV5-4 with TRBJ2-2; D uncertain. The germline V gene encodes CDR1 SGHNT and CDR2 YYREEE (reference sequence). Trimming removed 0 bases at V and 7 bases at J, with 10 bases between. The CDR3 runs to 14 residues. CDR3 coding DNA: TGTGCCAGCAGCTTGGGCCATAGGAACGGGGAGCTGTTTTTT. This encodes CASSLGHRNGELFF.

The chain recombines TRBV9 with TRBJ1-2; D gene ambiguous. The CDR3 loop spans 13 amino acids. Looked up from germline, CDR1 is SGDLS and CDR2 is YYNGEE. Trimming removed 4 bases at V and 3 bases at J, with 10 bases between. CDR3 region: CASSSRGHYGYTF. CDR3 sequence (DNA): TGTGCCAGCAGCTCTCGTGGGCACTATGGCTACACCTTC.

The CDR3 protein is CASSLLAEETQYF. CDR3 nucleotides: TGTGCCAGCAGTTTACTTGCGGAAGAGACCCAGTACTTC. This chain uses TRBV27 with TRBJ2-5; D is undetermined. Germline CDR1 reads MNHEY; CDR2 reads SMNVEV (reference sequence). This CDR3 has 13 residues. V was shortened by 2 bases and J by 3 bases, with 7 bases between the two germline ends.

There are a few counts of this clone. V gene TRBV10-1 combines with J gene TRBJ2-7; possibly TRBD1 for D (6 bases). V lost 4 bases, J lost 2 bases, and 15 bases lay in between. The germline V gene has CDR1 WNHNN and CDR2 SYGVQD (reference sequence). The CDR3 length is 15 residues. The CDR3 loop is CASSAGEHPPYEQYF. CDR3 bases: TGCGCCAGCAGTGCAGGGGAACATCCTCCCTACGAGCAGTACTTC.

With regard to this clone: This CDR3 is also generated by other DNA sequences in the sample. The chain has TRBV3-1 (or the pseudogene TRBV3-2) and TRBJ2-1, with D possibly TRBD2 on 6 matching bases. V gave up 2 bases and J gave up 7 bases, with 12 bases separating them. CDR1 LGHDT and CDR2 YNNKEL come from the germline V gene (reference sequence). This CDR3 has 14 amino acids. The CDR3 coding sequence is TGTGCCAGCAGCCAATACCTAGCGAGTAATGAGCAGTTCTTC. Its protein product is CASSQYLASNEQFF.

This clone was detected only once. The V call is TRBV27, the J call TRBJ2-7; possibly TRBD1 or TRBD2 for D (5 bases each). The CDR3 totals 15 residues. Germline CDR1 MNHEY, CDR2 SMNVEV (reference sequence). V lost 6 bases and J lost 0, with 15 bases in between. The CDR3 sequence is CASRSGPTSSYEQYF. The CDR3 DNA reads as TGTGCCAGCAGATCGGGACCTACCAGCTCCTACGAGCAGTACTTC.

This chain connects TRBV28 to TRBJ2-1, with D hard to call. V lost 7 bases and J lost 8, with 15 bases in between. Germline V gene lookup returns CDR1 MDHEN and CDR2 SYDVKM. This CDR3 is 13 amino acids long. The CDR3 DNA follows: TGTGCCAGCATAGACCCCCACCGCCATGAGCAGTTCTTC. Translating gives CASIDPHRHEQFF.

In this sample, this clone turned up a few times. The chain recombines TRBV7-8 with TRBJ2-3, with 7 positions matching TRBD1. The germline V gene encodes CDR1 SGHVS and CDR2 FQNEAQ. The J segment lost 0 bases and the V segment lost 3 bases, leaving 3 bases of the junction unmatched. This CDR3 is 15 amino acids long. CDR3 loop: CASSFQGDSTDTQYF. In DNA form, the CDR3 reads TGTGCCAGCAGCTTTCAGGGGGATAGCACAGATACGCAGTATTTT.

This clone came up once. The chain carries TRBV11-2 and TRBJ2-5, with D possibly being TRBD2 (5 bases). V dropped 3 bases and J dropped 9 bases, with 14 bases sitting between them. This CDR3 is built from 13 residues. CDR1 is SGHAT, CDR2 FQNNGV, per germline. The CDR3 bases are TGTGCCAGCAGCTTCCCCGGGTCCGGGGCCCAGTACTTC. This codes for CASSFPGSGAQYF.

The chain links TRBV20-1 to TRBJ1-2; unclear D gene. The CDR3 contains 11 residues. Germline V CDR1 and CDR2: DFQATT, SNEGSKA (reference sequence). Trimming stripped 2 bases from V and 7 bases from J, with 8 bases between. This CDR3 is CSARQTPGYTF. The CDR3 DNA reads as TGCAGTGCTAGACAGACTCCTGGCTACACCTTC.